Below, 18 T cell receptor beta chains from the same sample are listed, as sequenced in a study of shared clonotypes between healthy human individuals. TCRdb's copy holds only in-frame clones and misses some; the assay was immunoSEQ multiplex PCR. Among about 2.3 million clones listed, over 90% were seen once. The sequenced material came from naive CD4+ T cells from PBMCs. Subset defined: CD45RA+ positively selected. The receptor set was obtained from a man between 18 and 29 years old in good health. Some clones in this sample may be carry-over from other donors' samples.

V and J are TRBV28 and TRBJ2-7, with unresolved D. Trimming removed 6 bases at V and 6 bases at J, with 21 bases between. The CDR3 is 15 amino acids. Germline V gene sequence: CDR1 MDHEN, CDR2 SYDVKM. The CDR3 coding sequence is TGTGCCAGCAGCCCCCCCCCGGCGCGTCGTGGCGAGCAGTACTTC. It codes for CASSPPPARRGEQYF.

Remarks on this clone: The sample carries other DNA sequences with the same CDR3. The gene calls are TRBV5-1 and TRBJ1-1, with D maybe TRBD1 (5 bases). Germline CDR1 is SGHRS and CDR2 is YFSETQ. Trimming took 0 bases from V and 1 from J, leaving 10 bases between them. The CDR3 sequence is 15 residues long. CDR3 loop: CASSLGGSPNTEAFF. The DNA for the CDR3 is TGCGCCAGCAGCTTGGGGGGCAGCCCGAACACTGAAGCTTTCTTT.

The chain couples TRBV5-4 to TRBJ1-2; tentative D call: TRBD1 (5 bases). The CDR3 is made up of 14 amino acids. Germline V gives CDR1 SGHNT, CDR2 YYREEE (reference sequence). The ends were cut back, 4 bases at V and 4 bases at J, with 14 bases in the middle. The CDR3: CASSLKGRAYGYTF. CDR3 nucleotides: TGTGCCAGCAGCCTGAAGGGGCGCGCCTATGGCTACACCTTC.

The V and J genes are TRBV7-8 and TRBJ2-2; no clear D gene. The CDR3 runs to 13 residues. Germline assignment: CDR1 SGHVS and CDR2 FQNEAQ. V was trimmed by 5 bases and J by 9 bases, leaving 13 bases between them. CDR3 amino acids: CASSPRLRRELFF. The CDR3 DNA follows: TGTGCCAGCAGCCCCAGACTGCGTCGGGAGCTGTTTTTT.

In the case of this clone: Other DNA sequences in this specimen translate into the identical CDR3. The chain employs TRBV5-1 and TRBJ1-1, with D unresolved. The CDR3 runs to 13 residues. Germline values: CDR1 SGHRS, CDR2 YFSETQ. Trimming shortened V by 3 bases and J by 1 base, and 7 bases separated the two germline ends. The CDR3 loop is CASSSGWNTEAFF. The CDR3 DNA sequence: TGCGCCAGCAGCTCGGGATGGAACACTGAAGCTTTCTTT.

The chain has TRBV19 and TRBJ1-2, with D perhaps TRBD1 (6 bases). The CDR3 totals 14 residues. V was trimmed by 8 bases and J by 4 bases, leaving 17 bases between them. The germline gives CDR1 LNHDA, CDR2 SQIVND (reference sequence). The CDR3 DNA sequence: TGTGCCAGTTCTCCTGGGGAAGGGGGCTATGGCTACACCTTC. It is translated as CASSPGEGGYGYTF.

This clone was recorded once. The chain links TRBV7-3 to TRBJ2-1, with TRBD1 identical over 10 bases. The germline V gene has CDR1 SGHTA and CDR2 FQGTGA. The CDR3 extends over 16 amino acids. Trimming cost V 7 bases and J 7 bases; bases outside gene matches: 13. CDR3 protein: CASTLTGTGVGNEQFF. CDR3 coding DNA: TGTGCCAGCACCCTTACCGGGACAGGGGTCGGGAATGAGCAGTTCTTC.

J is TRBJ1-1 and V is TRBV4-1; 9 bases fit TRBD1. Germline V lookup: CDR1 MGHRA, CDR2 YSYEKL. The CDR3 sequence is 16 residues long. The junction had 12 bases not matched to a gene; V was cut back by 8 bases and J by 2 bases. The CDR3 bases are TGCGCCAGCGCCCGAAGTGGGGGACAGGGCAACACTGAAGCTTTCTTT. Translation gives CASARSGGQGNTEAFF.

This clone occurred a few times. This chain joins TRBV15 and TRBJ1-1, with D tentatively TRBD1 (5 bases). This CDR3 contains 14 residues. In germline, CDR1 is LNHNV, CDR2 YYDKDF (reference sequence). Trimming removed 1 base at V and 4 bases at J, with 10 bases between. CDR3 residues: CATSRAGVSTEAFF. The DNA of the CDR3 is TGTGCCACCAGCAGAGCGGGGGTTAGCACTGAAGCTTTCTTT.

The V and J genes are TRBV11-3 and TRBJ2-1, with 13 bases matching TRBD2. Per germline, CDR1 SGHNT and CDR2 YENEEA. J lost 6 bases, V lost 5 bases, and 7 bases had no gene match. The CDR3 covers 16 residues. The CDR3 spells CASSPRTSGSGNEQFF. Written as DNA, the CDR3 is TGTGCCAGCAGCCCGAGGACTAGCGGGAGTGGCAATGAGCAGTTCTTC.

The gene calls are TRBV5-1 and TRBJ2-5; unclear D gene. Germline V CDR1 and CDR2: SGHRS, YFSETQ. The CDR3 runs 12 residues. Trimming shortened V by 7 bases and J by 4 bases, and 11 bases separated the two germline ends. The DNA for the CDR3 is TGCGCCAGCCGCAGAACCGGAGAGACCCAGTACTTC. It specifies CASRRTGETQYF. Full variable domain (remainder filled in from reference TRBV5-1 and TRBJ2-5): KAGVTQTPRYLIKTRGQQVTLSCSPISGHRSVSWYQQTPGQGLQFLFEYFSETQRNKGNFPGRFSGRQFSNSRSEMNVSTLELGDSALYLCASRRTGETQYFGPGTRLLVL.

V is TRBV7-2 and J is TRBJ2-1; 12 nucleotides align to TRBD1. The CDR3 contains 16 residues. Per the germline V gene, CDR1 is SGHTA and CDR2 is FQGNSA. J lost 7 bases, V lost 5 bases, and 9 bases had no gene match. CDR3: CASSPNRDRGRNEQFF. For the CDR3, the DNA is TGTGCCAGCAGCCCTAACCGGGACAGGGGGCGGAATGAGCAGTTCTTC. Looking up the rest from reference TRBV7-2 and TRBJ2-1 gives the full variable domain: GAGVSQSPSNKVTEKGKDVELRCDPISGHTALYWYRQSLGQGLEFLIYFQGNSAPDKSGLPSDRFSAERTGGSVSTLTIQRTQQEDSAVYLCASSPNRDRGRNEQFFGPGTRLTVL.

This chain joins TRBV30 and TRBJ1-1, with D possibly being TRBD1 (6 bases). The CDR3 consists of 15 residues. Germline V lookup: CDR1 GTSNPN, CDR2 SVGIG (reference sequence). V was pared by 8 bases and J by 1 base, with 20 bases between. Written as DNA, the CDR3 is TGTGCCGCCGGGCGAAGGGGACATACGAACACTGAAGCTTTCTTT. Residues: CAAGRRGHTNTEAFF.

This clone was seen once. The chain is built from TRBV7-2 and TRBJ2-7, with D perhaps TRBD1 or TRBD2 (7 bases each). Between the trimmed V and J ends, which lost 5 bases and 6 bases, there was a span of 20 bases. CDR1 is SGHTA and CDR2 is FQGNSA in the germline V gene. The CDR3 is 15 amino acids. Here the CDR3 reads CASSTGGAGQFEQYF. The CDR3 nucleotides read TGTGCCAGCAGCACTGGTGGAGCGGGACAGTTCGAGCAGTACTTC.

With regard to this clone: The same CDR3 arises from other DNA sequences in this sample as well. The chain couples TRBV5-1 to TRBJ1-4; 8 bases map to TRBD1. The CDR3 has 15 residues. The junction had 2 bases not matched to a gene; V was cut back by 0 bases and J by 4 bases. Per the germline V gene, CDR1 is SGHRS and CDR2 is YFSETQ. CDR3 nucleotide sequence: TGCGCCAGCAGCTTGGTAGGACAGGGTAATGAAAAACTGTTTTTT. This sequence encodes CASSLVGQGNEKLFF.

The gene calls are TRBV28 and TRBJ2-3, with D unclear. The V gene lost 7 bases and the J gene lost 4 bases, with 9 bases spanning the gap. CDR3 size: 12 residues. Germline values: CDR1 MDHEN, CDR2 SYDVKM. The CDR3 sequence: CASMSVSDTQYF. The CDR3 DNA follows: TGTGCCAGCATGTCGGTTTCAGATACGCAGTATTTT.

The CDR3 spells CASSRAPSDTEAFF. The CDR3 DNA follows: TGTGCCAGTAGTAGAGCTCCATCGGACACTGAAGCTTTCTTT. The chain recombines TRBV19 with TRBJ1-1; D is unresolved. V was shortened by 4 bases and J by 3 bases, with 12 bases between the two germline ends. Looked up from germline, CDR1 is LNHDA and CDR2 is SQIVND (reference sequence). There are 14 residues in the CDR3.

The J gene is TRBJ2-7, the V gene TRBV4-1; TRBD2 aligns across 8 bases. The junction had 12 bases not matched to a gene; V was cut back by 0 bases and J by 2 bases. There are 18 residues in the CDR3. The germline V gene has CDR1 MGHRA and CDR2 YSYEKL. The CDR3 DNA reads as TGCGCCAGCAGCCAAGATCGCGGGTCGAGCGGGAGCACCTACGAGCAGTACTTC. Its protein is CASSQDRGSSGSTYEQYF.